This T cell receptor beta chain was sequenced for a study of control samples from healthy donors and cancer patients. Data came from immunoSEQ multiplex PCR; TCRdb stores just in-frame clones and leaves some out. The repertoire has over 100,000 clones, 88% of them found once; the top ten carry about 3.2%. The CDR3 sequence is 14 residues long. V lost 6 bases and J lost 7, with 15 bases in between. Per germline, CDR1 KGHDR and CDR2 SFDVKD. This clone was observed a handful of times. Material: blood. This sequence joins TRBV24-1 and TRBJ2-1; maybe TRBD1 (6 bases). This TCR was recovered from a man over 45 in good health. Here the CDR3 reads CATSRAGARNEQFF. The CDR3 coding sequence is TGTGCCACCAGTAGGGCAGGGGCTCGGAATGAGCAGTTCTTC.